This T cell receptor beta chain came from a study of T-cell reconstitution after alpha-beta-depleted transplantation in children (dated by TCRdb to 2016 to 2017). About the study as a whole: The study quantitatively tracked T-cell immune reconstitution after TCRalphabeta/CD19-depleted allogeneic hematopoietic cell transplantation in children using TCR repertoire profiling.

The germline V gene provides CDR1 SQVTM and CDR2 ANQGSEA. From the cysteine up to the phenylalanine, the CDR3 has a length of 13 residues. Only the CDR3 DNA is retained, 39 bases long and in frame from the first base. V has 5 bases trimmed and J has 3 bases trimmed; junction bases matching no gene number 7. The receptor library was made with PCR. Sequencing was carried out with an Illumina HiSeq 2500. TCR library preparation used molecular barcoding, with unique molecular identifiers applied to normalize quantification of the TCRbeta repertoire. TCRdb applied fastp at Q25 and MiXCR to the public reads, then kept only in-frame beta chains. Rows merge per CDR3 protein into single entries with the most common DNA and genes. For this sample there are a few hundred thousand distinct CDR3 sequences; about 9.4% appear just once. The ten most abundant clones make up roughly 2.5% of the sample. This clonotype came up a few times. Its antigen is unknown. It has no much larger one-base neighbor in the sample; base qualities were not kept.

This receptor was taken from a human donor who donated a stem cell graft to a child with acute lymphoblastic leukemia. The material was PBMCs from the stem cell graft donor, obtained from the stem cell graft. This chain is built from TRBV29-1 and TRBJ2-7, with TRBD1 matching 7 junction bases. The DNA sequence is as follows: TGCAGCGTTTACGACAGGGAACACTACGAGCAGTACTTC. Its protein product is CSVYDREHYEQYF.